The rows below give T cell receptor beta chains drawn from one sample of a study of OX40 agonist ivuxolimab in advanced cancers. Measured with immunoSEQ multiplex PCR; TCRdb has only the in-frame clones, and not every one. The sample contains approximately 68,000 clones, roughly 90% of which appear only once. The starting material was CD4+ or CD8+ T cells sorted from blood, obtained in a trial of the OX40 agonist ivuxolimab. These receptors were taken from an adult with an advanced solid tumor such as melanoma, head and neck, liver or kidney cancer. The CDR3 runs from the conserved cysteine through the conserved F or W. D genes are given only for firm matches. Clone size appears in some rows only: once, few, many, or a class for an expanded clone.

len	v_gene	j_gene	abundance	d_gene	CDR3nt	CDR3aa
14	TRBV6-5	TRBJ2-7	once	.	TGTGCCAGCAGTTACTCGGGACCTGGCTACGAGCAGTACTTC	CASSYSGPGYEQYF
16	TRBV7-9	TRBJ2-7	.	TRBD1	TGTGCCAGCAGCTTAATTCCGGGACAGGGGATCGACGAGCAGTACTTC	CASSLIPGQGIDEQYF
15	TRBV19	TRBJ1-2	.	.	TGTGCCAGTAGTATACTAGGGGACGGTAACTATGGCTACACCTTC	CASSILGDGNYGYTF
15	TRBV6-6	TRBJ2-5	.	TRBD2	TGTGCCAGCAGTTACTCTTGGGGGGGTGGCGAGACCCAGTACTTC	CASSYSWGGGETQYF
14	TRBV11-2	TRBJ2-1	.	.	TGTGCCAGCAGCTTAGACTTCTCTCTAGGGGACAAAATCTTC	CASSLDFSLGDKIF
14	TRBV27	TRBJ2-7	once	TRBD2	TGTGCCAGCAGACCAGGGACTAGCGGTTACGAGCAGTACTTC	CASRPGTSGYEQYF
13	TRBV29-1	TRBJ2-7	.	.	TGCAGCGCAGGGACGGTGAGCTCCTACGAGCAGTACTTC	CSAGTVSSYEQYF
16	TRBV5-5	TRBJ2-4	.	.	TGTGCCAGCAGCTTGGCCTTACCGGGAGACACCCACATTCAGTACTTC	CASSLALPGDTHIQYF
16	TRBV27	TRBJ2-7	.	.	TGTGCCAGCAGTTTTGCGGCCGGTGAGATTTGGCACGAGCAGTACTTC	CASSFAAGEIWHEQYF
15	TRBV4-1	TRBJ2-7	few	.	TGCGCCAGCAGCCAAGTTCAGGAGAGCTCCTACGAGCAGTACTTC	CASSQVQESSYEQYF
13	TRBV2	TRBJ1-3	few	.	TGTGCCAGCAGTGAGGGTACTGGAAACACCATATATTTT	CASSEGTGNTIYF
14	TRBV10-2	TRBJ1-1	.	.	TGCGCCAGCAGTGAATTTGGCCAGAACACTGAAGCTTTCTTT	CASSEFGQNTEAFF
14	TRBV11-2	TRBJ2-3	.	.	TGTGCCAGCAGCTCCTGGACTGGCACAGATACGCAGTATTTT	CASSSWTGTDTQYF
14	TRBV13	TRBJ1-2	.	.	TGTGCCAGCAGCTTAGTTTCCGAAACCTATGGCTACACCTTC	CASSLVSETYGYTF
16	TRBV30	TRBJ2-2	few	.	TGTGCCTGGAGTGTAGACGTAGGTCCAGTAACCGGGGAGCTGTTTTTT	CAWSVDVGPVTGELFF
14	TRBV5-8	TRBJ1-6	.	.	TGTGCCAGCAGCTTGGCAGGGTATAATTCACCCCTCCACTTT	CASSLAGYNSPLHF
13	TRBV14	TRBJ1-1	.	.	TGTGCCAGCAGCCCCTACAAGAACACTGAAGCTTTCTTT	CASSPYKNTEAFF
17	TRBV5-1	TRBJ2-3	few	TRBD2	TGCGCCAGCAGCCTCTTACTAGCGGGGACTAGCACAGATACGCAGTATTTT	CASSLLLAGTSTDTQYF
12	TRBV12-5	TRBJ2-7	.	.	TGTAAGAGGTGTCGCCTTTCCTACGAGCAGTACTTC	CKRCRLSYEQYF
14	TRBV9	TRBJ2-7	medium-sized	.	TGTGCCAGCAGCGGGGTAACAGGCTCCTACGAGCAGTACTTC	CASSGVTGSYEQYF
13	TRBV9	TRBJ1-3	.	.	TGTGCCAGCAGTCAGAGCTCTGGAAACACCATATATTTT	CASSQSSGNTIYF
11	TRBV5-6	TRBJ2-1	.	.	TGTGCCAGCAGCACCAGGGGTGAACAGTTCTTC	CASSTRGEQFF
16	TRBV27	TRBJ1-1	.	TRBD1	TGTGCCAGCAGTTCGTTGCCGGGACAGGAAAACACTGAAGCTTTCTTT	CASSSLPGQENTEAFF
17	TRBV7-6	TRBJ2-1	.	TRBD2	TGTGCCAGCAGCTCAGCCGTCCTGACTAGCCCTTACAATGAGCAGTTCTTC	CASSSAVLTSPYNEQFF
16	TRBV7-6	TRBJ1-2	.	.	TGTGCCAGCAGTCGAGACAGCAGGGGCACCTCGTATGGCTACACCTTC	CASSRDSRGTSYGYTF
15	TRBV5-6	TRBJ2-7	.	TRBD1	TGTGCCAGCAGCCTGTTGTGGGCCAGACAGGGGGGCCTGTACTTC	CASSLLWARQGGLYF
15	TRBV27	TRBJ1-1	.	TRBD1	TGTGCCAGCAGTCCCCAAGGGACAGGGGGGACTGAAGCTTTCTTT	CASSPQGTGGTEAFF
15	TRBV5-4	TRBJ2-7	few	.	TGTGCCAGCAGCTTGGGGCAGGGGCCCTCCTACGAGCAGTACTTC	CASSLGQGPSYEQYF
17	TRBV28	TRBJ2-6	.	.	TGTGCCAGCAGTATCCCCTGGGACATCTCTGGGGCCAACGTCCTGACTTTC	CASSIPWDISGANVLTF
13	TRBV5-5	TRBJ1-2	.	.	TGTGCCAGCAGCTATGGGGAGGGCTATGGCTACACCTTC	CASSYGEGYGYTF
13	TRBV9	TRBJ2-1	.	TRBD1	TGTGCCAGCAAGGGACAGGGAAACAATGAGCAGTTCTTC	CASKGQGNNEQFF
17	TRBV19	TRBJ2-5	.	TRBD2	TGTGCCAGTAGTATAGAGGTGTTGCCTAGCGGCCAAGAGACCCAGTACTTC	CASSIEVLPSGQETQYF
16	TRBV6-5	TRBJ2-1	once	TRBD1	TGTGCCAGCAGTTACTCCGCAGGGGGCGAGTACAATGAGCAGTTCTTC	CASSYSAGGEYNEQFF
12	TRBV7-9	TRBJ2-5	.	.	TGTGCCAGCAGCTTAGCGGAAGAGACCCAGTACTTC	CASSLAEETQYF
16	TRBV30	TRBJ2-1	.	TRBD2	TGTGCCTGGAGCCCCTCCCTAGCGGGGCCTTACAATGAGCAGTTCTTC	CAWSPSLAGPYNEQFF
15	TRBV5-1	TRBJ1-5	few	.	TGCGCCAGCAGCTTGGAGGGGGGAGGCAATCAGCCCCAGCATTTT	CASSLEGGGNQPQHF
13	TRBV6-4	TRBJ2-7	.	.	TGTGCCAGCAGTGACTCTAGAGCCTACGAGCAGTACTTC	CASSDSRAYEQYF
16	TRBV5-6	TRBJ2-5	.	TRBD2	TGTGCCAGCAGCTTAGGACTAGCGTCGGGGTGGGAGACCCAGTACTTC	CASSLGLASGWETQYF
14	TRBV4-1	TRBJ2-7	.	.	TGCGCCAGCAGCCGGGGGGACTCTTCCTACGAGCAGTACTTC	CASSRGDSSYEQYF
15	TRBV21-1	TRBJ1-3	.	.	TGTGCCAGCAGCACCATTCCAGGGATTGGAGACACCATATATTTT	CASSTIPGIGDTIYF
13	TRBV5-1	TRBJ2-1	.	.	TGCGCCAGCAGCTTGGCCGGCAACAATGAGCAGTTCTTC	CASSLAGNNEQFF
13	TRBV28	TRBJ1-2	.	.	TGTGCCAGCAGTTATGACGGTAACTATGGCTACACCTTC	CASSYDGNYGYTF
15	TRBV5-4	TRBJ1-2	.	.	TGTGCCAGCACCAGCACAGACAGGATCTTTTATGGCTACACCTTC	CASTSTDRIFYGYTF
15	TRBV7-2	TRBJ1-2	.	.	TGTGCCAGCAGCTTACTCACAGGCGGTAACTATGGCTACACCTTC	CASSLLTGGNYGYTF